The clone carrying this T cell receptor (beta chain) was seen at least ten times. CDR3 regions were amplified by Arm-PCR using iRepertoire HTBI primers to build TCR beta libraries. TCRdb recomputed calls from the multiplex PCR reads with MiXCR, one row per CDR3 protein. Among over 350,000 distinct CDR3 sequences listed, around 20% were seen once. The data belong to a study of regulatory T cells in long-lasting Graves disease. As for time point: persistent/refractory GD, antithyroid drugs over 5 years with positive TRAb. TCR sequences were obtained from RNA taken from PBMCs. V gave up 4 bases and J gave up 4 bases, with 15 bases separating them. This CDR3 spans 15 amino acids. CDR1 and CDR2 from the germline V gene are KGHDR and SFDVKD.

This sequence was found in a female donor with Graves disease. The V gene is TRBV24-1, the J gene TRBJ2-5, with a possible D match to TRBD1 (6 bases). This specimen was peripheral blood mononuclear cells (PBMCs), taken when the disease was refractory, from a patient treated with antithyroid drugs. The CDR3 sequence: CATSDQGQRGETQYF. CDR3 nucleotides: TGTGCCACCAGTGACCAAGGACAGAGAGGAGAGACCCAGTACTTC.